These 19 T cell receptor beta chains were sequenced from one sample in a study of cytomegalovirus exposure and HLA in healthy donors. This PCR relied on a set of 60 Vbeta primers and 13 Jbeta primers. Libraries were prepared by immunoSEQ multiplex PCR; TCRdb keeps only in-frame clonotypes and omits some of them. The table has 150,000 to 170,000 clones, about four fifths seen once. Sequencing was carried out using PBMCs. These receptors all stem from a man aged 18-30 years in good health and CMV-seronegative.

The chain recombines TRBV6-5 with TRBJ2-2, with 9 bases fitting TRBD2. In germline, CDR1 is MNHEY, CDR2 SVGAGI. The junction had 2 bases not matched to a gene; V was cut back by 8 bases and J by 1 base. This CDR3 has 14 residues. The CDR3 DNA is TGTGCCAGCCATAGCGGGGGGAACACCGGGGAGCTGTTTTTT. Translated, it gives CASHSGGNTGELFF.

There are a few counts of this clone. The chain joins TRBV18 to TRBJ1-1; the match to TRBD1 covers 9 bases. Germline lookup yields CDR1 KGHSH and CDR2 LQKENI. The CDR3 sequence is 13 residues long. V lost 2 bases to trimming and J lost 12 bases; unmatched junction nucleotides: 7. This chain's CDR3 is CASSPEPGQGTFF. CDR3 coding DNA: TGTGCCAGCTCACCAGAGCCGGGACAGGGAACTTTCTTT.

V gene TRBV11-2 combines with J gene TRBJ2-2; D gene uncertain. The CDR3 consists of 12 residues. CDR1 is SGHAT and CDR2 is FQNNGV in the germline V gene. Trimming removed 5 bases at V and 8 bases at J, with 9 bases between. CDR3 protein: CASSPRGGELFF. CDR3 bases: TGTGCCAGCAGCCCCCGCGGTGGGGAGCTGTTTTTT.

As for this clone: The sample has other DNA sequences that encode this CDR3 too. The chain links TRBV19 to TRBJ1-1; D gene unclear. This CDR3 spans 13 amino acids. V was shortened by 3 bases and J by 0 bases, with 5 bases between the two germline ends. Germline values: CDR1 LNHDA, CDR2 SQIVND (reference sequence). Written as DNA, the CDR3 is TGTGCCAGTAGTATTGCAGTGAACACTGAAGCTTTCTTT. Translation: CASSIAVNTEAFF.

This clone has only a few counts. The chain combines TRBV25-1 with TRBJ1-6; TRBD1 is a possible D gene (6 bases). CDR3 length equals 15 residues. V gave up 2 bases and J gave up 5 bases, with 10 bases separating them. From germline, CDR1 is MGHDK and CDR2 SYGVNS. The CDR3 bases are TGTGCCAGCAGTGAACAGGGGTCGAATAATTCACCCCTCCACTTT. This codes for CASSEQGSNNSPLHF.

The CDR3 nucleotides are TGCGCCAGCAGCGCGGATGACAGGCCATATGGCTACACCTTC. Protein product: CASSADDRPYGYTF. The chain links TRBV5-1 to TRBJ1-2; the D gene is possibly TRBD1 (6 bases). Per the germline V gene, CDR1 is SGHRS and CDR2 is YFSETQ. Trimming shortened V by 4 bases and J by 5 bases, and 15 bases separated the two germline ends. The CDR3 loop spans 14 amino acids.

This clone occurred a few times. The V gene is TRBV5-1, the J gene TRBJ1-6; tentative D call: TRBD1 (6 bases). The CDR3 sequence is 13 residues long. Trimming shortened V by 4 bases and J by 7 bases, and 9 bases separated the two germline ends. Germline assignment: CDR1 SGHRS and CDR2 YFSETQ. The CDR3 nucleotides are TGCGCCAGCAGCCAGGACAGCAATTCACCCCTCCACTTT. Protein sequence: CASSQDSNSPLHF.

This sequence joins TRBV7-9 and TRBJ1-1, with 10 nucleotides matching TRBD1. CDR1 and CDR2 from the germline V gene are SEHNR and FQNEAQ (reference sequence). CDR3 size: 14 residues. The V and J ends lost 5 bases and 5 bases, in that order; junction bases with no gene match: 5. CDR3 coding DNA: TGTGCCAGCAGCGCGACAGGGGGCCGTACTGAAGCTTTCTTT. It translates to CASSATGGRTEAFF.

The chain joins TRBV4-1 to TRBJ1-3; D is unresolved. Trimming removed 1 base from V and 0 bases from J, with 7 bases in between. From germline, CDR1 is MGHRA and CDR2 YSYEKL. There are 15 residues in the CDR3. The CDR3 DNA reads TGCGCCAGCAGCCAAGCCGAGTACTCTGGAAACACCATATATTTT. Translation gives CASSQAEYSGNTIYF.

The chain is built from TRBV7-9 and TRBJ2-1; D is unclear. The germline V gene encodes CDR1 SEHNR and CDR2 FQNEAQ (reference sequence). The CDR3 sequence is 12 residues long. Trimming left V 4 bases short and J 5 bases short, with 6 bases between. Written as DNA, the CDR3 is TGTGCCAGCAGCTCCTCGGACAATGAGCAGTTCTTC. This codes for CASSSSDNEQFF.

V is TRBV14 and J is TRBJ2-7; D unresolved. This CDR3 is 16 amino acids long. CDR1 SGHDN and CDR2 FVKESK come from the germline V gene. V lost 0 bases and J lost 1, with 13 bases in between. CDR3 nucleotide sequence: TGTGCCAGCAGCCAAGAACCAGGCTTCGGTTCCTACGAGCAGTACTTC. The encoded protein is CASSQEPGFGSYEQYF.

The J gene is TRBJ1-5, the V gene TRBV10-3; TRBD1 matches at 9 bases. Trimming took 10 bases from V and 2 from J; bases not matched to a gene: 18. Germline assignment: CDR1 ENHRY and CDR2 SYGVKD. The CDR3 consists of 18 residues. CDR3 amino acids: CATSPPGQGAHRNQPQHF. The DNA of the CDR3 is TGTGCCACCTCTCCGCCGGGACAGGGCGCTCACCGCAATCAGCCCCAGCATTTT.

CDR3 nucleotides: TGTGCCAGCTCACCGCCTAACGGTTATGGCTACACCTTC. Translating it yields CASSPPNGYGYTF. The chain couples TRBV18 to TRBJ1-2; D unclear. The germline V gene has CDR1 KGHSH and CDR2 LQKENI. Deletions cut 3 bases from V and 5 bases from J, with 10 bases between. The CDR3 covers 13 residues.

The chain carries TRBV2 and TRBJ2-5, with D perhaps matching TRBD2 (6 bases). Germline loops: CDR1 SNHLY, CDR2 FYNNEI. Trimming stripped 0 bases from V and 4 bases from J, with 9 bases between. This CDR3 comprises 14 residues. The CDR3: CASSEAPGGETQYF. CDR3 DNA: TGTGCCAGCAGTGAAGCGCCCGGGGGAGAGACCCAGTACTTC. Full variable domain (missing parts from reference TRBV2 and TRBJ2-5): EPEVTQTPSHQVTQMGQEVILRCVPISNHLYFYWYRQILGQKVEFLVSFYNNEISEKSEIFDDQFSVERPDGSNFTLKIRSTKLEDSAMYFCASSEAPGGETQYFGPGTRLLVL.

This chain links TRBV7-2 with TRBJ1-6; D gene unclear. The germline gives CDR1 SGHTA, CDR2 FQGNSA. The V end lost 2 bases, the J end lost 7 bases, and 12 bases lay between the germline ends. This CDR3 is built from 15 residues. CDR3 amino acids: CASSLSRGSNSPLHF. In DNA form, the CDR3 reads TGTGCCAGCAGCTTATCAAGAGGGTCCAATTCACCCCTCCACTTT.

The chain uses TRBV10-2 and TRBJ2-5; 10 bases line up with TRBD2. Trimming removed 4 bases from V and 5 bases from J; junction bases left unmatched: 10. The CDR3 consists of 16 residues. Germline V gives CDR1 WSHSY, CDR2 SAAADI. The DNA of the CDR3 is TGCGCCAGCAGTGGTCAGCGGGGGGGCCGAGTCGAGACCCAGTACTTC. Its protein is CASSGQRGGRVETQYF.

The rearrangement links TRBV19 to TRBJ2-5, with 12 positions matching TRBD2. Germline CDR1 reads LNHDA; CDR2 reads SQIVND (reference sequence). The V segment lost 3 bases and the J segment 4 bases; nucleotides outside the gene matches: 15. The CDR3 consists of 19 residues. The chain's CDR3 is CASSIVLAGGPVKGETQYF. CDR3 DNA sequence: TGTGCCAGTAGTATCGTCCTAGCGGGGGGGCCGGTGAAAGGAGAGACCCAGTACTTC.

The chain is built from TRBV27 and TRBJ1-2; 7 bases map to TRBD1. V was pared by 6 bases and J by 4 bases, with 8 bases of the junction left unmatched. Per the germline V gene, CDR1 is MNHEY and CDR2 is SMNVEV (reference sequence). CDR3 length: 14 amino acids. CDR3 residues: CASRGKGQLYGYTF. The CDR3, as DNA: TGTGCCAGCAGGGGGAAGGGACAGCTCTATGGCTACACCTTC.

The J gene is TRBJ1-5, the V gene TRBV2; D is perhaps TRBD1 (6 bases). V lost 5 bases and J lost 7, with 12 bases in between. Germline CDR1 is SNHLY and CDR2 is FYNNEI. The CDR3 consists of 13 residues. The CDR3 DNA is TGTGCCAGCAGTTCGGACAGTAACCAGCCCCAGCATTTT. Amino acid sequence: CASSSDSNQPQHF. Looking up the rest from reference TRBV2 and TRBJ1-5 gives the full variable domain: EPEVTQTPSHQVTQMGQEVILRCVPISNHLYFYWYRQILGQKVEFLVSFYNNEISEKSEIFDDQFSVERPDGSNFTLKIRSTKLEDSAMYFCASSSDSNQPQHFGDGTRLSIL.